This T cell receptor (beta chain) was sequenced in a study of cytomegalovirus exposure and HLA in healthy donors. 13 Jbeta primers and 60 Vbeta primers were used for the PCR. The table came from immunoSEQ multiplex PCR; TCRdb's copy has only in-frame clones and leaves some out. The sample holds hundreds of thousands of clones, just over 70% seen once. Study-wide results and caveats: Most TCR beta V segments were productive about 90% or about 30% of the time in an earlier analysis. In a later analysis, approximately 18,000 TCR beta sequences were associated with HLA alleles at 0.05 false discovery rate. Solely CMV serostatus was available to characterize immune exposure.

To note about this clone: The antigen remains undetermined.

Germline values: CDR1 SGHDT, CDR2 YYEEEE. The CDR3 contains 16 residues. This rearrangement joins TRBV5-6 to TRBJ2-5, with 8 bases that match TRBD2. Judging by the DNA end, TRBJ2-7 fits better; the J call may be wrong. The sequence derives from a female donor in good health and CMV-seronegative. The sequenced sample consisted of PBMCs. The DNA of the CDR3 is TGTGCCAGCAGCCCGGCTCTAGCGGGTGCCTCCTACGAGCAGTACTTC. Translated, it gives CASSPALAGASYEQYF.